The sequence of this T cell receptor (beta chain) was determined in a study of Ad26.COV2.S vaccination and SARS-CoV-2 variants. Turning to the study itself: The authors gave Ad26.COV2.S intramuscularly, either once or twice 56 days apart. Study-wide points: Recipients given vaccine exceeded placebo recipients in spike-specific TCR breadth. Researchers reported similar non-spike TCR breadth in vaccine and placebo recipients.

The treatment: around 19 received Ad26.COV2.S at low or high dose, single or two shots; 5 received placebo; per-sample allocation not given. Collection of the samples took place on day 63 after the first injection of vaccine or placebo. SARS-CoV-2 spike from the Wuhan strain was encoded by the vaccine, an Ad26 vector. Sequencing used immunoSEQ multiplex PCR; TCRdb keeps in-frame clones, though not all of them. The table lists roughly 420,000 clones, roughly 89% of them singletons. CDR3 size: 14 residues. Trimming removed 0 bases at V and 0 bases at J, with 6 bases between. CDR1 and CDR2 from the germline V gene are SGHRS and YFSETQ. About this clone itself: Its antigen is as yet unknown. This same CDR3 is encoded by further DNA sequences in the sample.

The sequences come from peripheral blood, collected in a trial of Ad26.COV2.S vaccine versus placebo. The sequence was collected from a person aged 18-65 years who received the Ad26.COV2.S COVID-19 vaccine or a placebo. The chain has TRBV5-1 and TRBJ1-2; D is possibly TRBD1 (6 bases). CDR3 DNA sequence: TGCGCCAGCAGCTTGGACAGGGCTAACTATGGCTACACCTTC. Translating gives CASSLDRANYGYTF.